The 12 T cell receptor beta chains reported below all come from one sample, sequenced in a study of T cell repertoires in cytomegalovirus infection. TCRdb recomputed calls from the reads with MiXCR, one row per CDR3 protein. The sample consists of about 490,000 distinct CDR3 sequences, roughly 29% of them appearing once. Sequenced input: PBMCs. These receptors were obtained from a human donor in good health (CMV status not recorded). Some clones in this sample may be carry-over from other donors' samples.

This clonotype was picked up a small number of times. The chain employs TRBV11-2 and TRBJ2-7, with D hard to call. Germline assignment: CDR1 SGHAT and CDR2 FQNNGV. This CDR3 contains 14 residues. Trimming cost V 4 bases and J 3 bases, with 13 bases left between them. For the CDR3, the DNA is TGTGCCAGCAGCTCCCCCCAGCAGCTCTACGAGCAGTACGTC. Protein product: CASSSPQQLYEQYV.

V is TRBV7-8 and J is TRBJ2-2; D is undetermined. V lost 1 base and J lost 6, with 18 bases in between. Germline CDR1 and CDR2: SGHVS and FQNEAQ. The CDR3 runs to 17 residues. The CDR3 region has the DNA TGTGCCAGCAGCTTAGGGCCCCTAACACACGGCTCCGGGGAGCTGTTTTTT. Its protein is CASSLGPLTHGSGELFF.

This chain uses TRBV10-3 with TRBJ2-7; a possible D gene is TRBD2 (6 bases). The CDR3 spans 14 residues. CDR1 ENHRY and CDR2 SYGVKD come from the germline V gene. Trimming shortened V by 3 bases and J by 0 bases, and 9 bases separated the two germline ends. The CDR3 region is CAISDYGGSYEQYV. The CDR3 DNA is TGTGCCATCAGTGACTACGGGGGCTCCTACGAGCAGTACGTC.

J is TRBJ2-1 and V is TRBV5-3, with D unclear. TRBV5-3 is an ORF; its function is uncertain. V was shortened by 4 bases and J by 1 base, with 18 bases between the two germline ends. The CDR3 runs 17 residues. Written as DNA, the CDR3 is TGTGCCAGAAGCACACCCGCCTCGAGCCCATCCTACAATGAGCAGTTCTTC. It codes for CARSTPASSPSYNEQFF.

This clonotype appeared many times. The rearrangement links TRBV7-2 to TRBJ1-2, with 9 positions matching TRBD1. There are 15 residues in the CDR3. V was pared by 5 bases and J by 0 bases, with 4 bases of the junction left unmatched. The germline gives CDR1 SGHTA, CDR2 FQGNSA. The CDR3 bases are TGTGCCAGCAGCCTACAGGGGGCGCCTAACTATGGCTACACCTTC. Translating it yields CASSLQGAPNYGYTF.

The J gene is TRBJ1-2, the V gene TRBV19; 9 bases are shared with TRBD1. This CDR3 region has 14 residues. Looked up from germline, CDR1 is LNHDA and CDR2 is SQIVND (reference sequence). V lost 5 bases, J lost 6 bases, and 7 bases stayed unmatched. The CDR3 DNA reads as TGTGCCAGTAGTGGACAGGGGAACCTCAATGGCTACACCTTC. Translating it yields CASSGQGNLNGYTF.

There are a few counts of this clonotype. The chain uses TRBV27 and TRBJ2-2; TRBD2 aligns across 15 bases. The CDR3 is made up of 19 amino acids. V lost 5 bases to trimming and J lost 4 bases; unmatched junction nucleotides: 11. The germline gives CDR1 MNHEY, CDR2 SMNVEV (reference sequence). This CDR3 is CASSNTGTSGRRGTGELFF. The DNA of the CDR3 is TGTGCCAGCAGTAACACCGGGACTAGCGGGAGGAGGGGCACCGGGGAGCTGTTTTTT.

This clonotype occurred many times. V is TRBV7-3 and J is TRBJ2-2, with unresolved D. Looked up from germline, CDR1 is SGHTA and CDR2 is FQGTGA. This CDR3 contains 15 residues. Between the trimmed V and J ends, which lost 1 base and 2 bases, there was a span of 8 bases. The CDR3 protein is CASSLIRSNTGELFF. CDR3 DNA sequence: TGTGCCAGCAGCTTAATCAGGTCAAACACCGGGGAGCTGTTTTTT.

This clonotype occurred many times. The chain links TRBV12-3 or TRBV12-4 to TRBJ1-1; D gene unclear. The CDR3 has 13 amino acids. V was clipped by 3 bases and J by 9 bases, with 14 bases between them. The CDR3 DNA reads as TGTGCCAGCAGTTTGCTCAGGACTGAAAAAGCTTTCTTT. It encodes CASSLLRTEKAFF.

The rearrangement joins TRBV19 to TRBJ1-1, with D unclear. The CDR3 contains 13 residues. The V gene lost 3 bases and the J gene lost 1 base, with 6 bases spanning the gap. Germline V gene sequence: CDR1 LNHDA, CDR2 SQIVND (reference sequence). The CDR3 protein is CASSIPGNTEAFF. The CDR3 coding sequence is TGTGCCAGTAGTATCCCAGGGAACACTGAAGCTTTCTTT. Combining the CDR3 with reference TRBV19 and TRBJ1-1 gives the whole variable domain DGGITQSPKYLFRKEGQNVTLSCEQNLNHDAMYWYRQDPGQGLRLIYYSQIVNDFQKGDIAEGYSVSREKKESFPLTVTSAQKNPTAFYLCASSIPGNTEAFFGQGTRLTVV.

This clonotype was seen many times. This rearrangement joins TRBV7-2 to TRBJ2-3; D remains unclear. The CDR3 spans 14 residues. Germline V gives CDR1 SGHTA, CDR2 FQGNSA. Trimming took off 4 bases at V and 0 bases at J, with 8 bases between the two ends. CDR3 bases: TGTGCCAGCAGCTCCGGCGTTAGCACAGATACGCAGTATTTT. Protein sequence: CASSSGVSTDTQYF.

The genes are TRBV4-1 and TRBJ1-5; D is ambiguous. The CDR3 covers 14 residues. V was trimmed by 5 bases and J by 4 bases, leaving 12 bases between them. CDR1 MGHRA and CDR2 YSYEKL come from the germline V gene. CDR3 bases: TGCGCCAGCAGCGATACCGGTTTAAATCAGCCCCAGCATTTT. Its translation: CASSDTGLNQPQHF.